This T cell receptor beta chain was sequenced in a study of blood T cell repertoires in COVID-19. The wider study: Spain, Italy and the United States supplied samples that represented acute and convalescent COVID-19. In each case, the material was cDNA or gDNA derived from T cells, B-cell-depleted T cells, or PBMCs.

Germline V CDR1 and CDR2: KGHSH, LQKENI. Trimming removed 4 bases from V and 2 bases from J; junction bases left unmatched: 2. The CDR3 is 14 residues long. In the source study's methods: How many nucleated cells were present was estimated from reference gene primer amplification. The method was immunoSEQ multiplex PCR; TCRdb's version includes in-frame clones alone and lacks a portion of them. V and J calls and clone size are as listed in that table; D and trimming were resolved from the DNA. The sample shows 230,000 or so clones, about 91% of them seen only once. Cohorts were based on clinical histories the participants reported.

Sequencing was done on a sample of PBMCs or T cells enriched from blood (not recorded which). The chain recombines TRBV18 with TRBJ1-5, with TRBD1 matching 7 bases. The sequence was obtained from a woman between 45 and 65 years old with acute COVID-19. CDR3 protein: CASSLRGGNQPQHF. The CDR3 bases are TGTGCCAGCTCACTCAGGGGGGGCAATCAGCCCCAGCATTTT. The whole variable domain, remainder taken from reference TRBV18 and TRBJ1-5, is NAGVMQNPRHLVRRRGQEARLRCSPMKGHSHVYWYRQLPEEGLKFMVYLQKENIIDESGMPKERFSAEFPKEGPSILRIQQVVRGDSAAYFCASSLRGGNQPQHFGDGTRLSIL.